Reported below is one T cell receptor beta chain. With 3 bases removed from V and 3 bases from J, the gap between germline ends came to 14 bases. The CDR3 loop spans 15 amino acids. The germline V gene has CDR1 KGHSH and CDR2 LQKENI. Per the study methods: For nucleated cells, counts were estimated from reference gene primer amplification. Produced via immunoSEQ multiplex PCR; TCRdb's table is partial and in-frame only. V and J calls and clone size are those listed in that table; D and trimming were worked out from the DNA. The sample lists roughly 80,000 clones; 86% were seen once. The data originate from a study of blood T cell repertoires in COVID-19. Across the whole study: COVID-19 samples, acute and convalescent, were from the United States, Italy and Spain. PBMCs, B-cell-depleted T cells, or T cells were the source of the cDNA or gDNA that made up the material.

The material sequenced was peripheral blood. The chain carries TRBV18 and TRBJ1-1; D is undetermined. This TCR was recovered from an elderly man in a cohort sampled during active COVID-19. CDR3 amino acids: CASSPERQYYTEAFF. The CDR3, as DNA: TGTGCCAGCTCACCGGAGAGGCAGTATTACACTGAAGCTTTCTTT. The entire variable domain, with the rest obtained from reference TRBV18 and TRBJ1-1, is as follows: NAGVMQNPRHLVRRRGQEARLRCSPMKGHSHVYWYRQLPEEGLKFMVYLQKENIIDESGMPKERFSAEFPKEGPSILRIQQVVRGDSAAYFCASSPERQYYTEAFFGQGTRLTVV.